Sequencing of this T cell receptor (beta chain) was carried out in a study of blood T cells in healthy people across ages. About 10 milliliters was the volume of peripheral blood drawn from each donor. Through a sample-barcoded 5' primer and a J-beta primer mix, a second PCR was run for about 6 to 11 cycles. Every cDNA was tagged by a template-switch adaptor with 12 random nucleotides. Via MiXCR, TCRdb re-called the 5' RACE reads, giving one row per CDR3 protein. The top ten clones hold about a fifth of a sample with around 940,000 distinct CDR3 sequences, around 54% of them seen once. Germline V lookup: CDR1 LGHDT, CDR2 YNNKEL (reference sequence). Trimming left V 1 base short and J 7 bases short, with 12 bases between. The CDR3 extends over 14 amino acids. In regard to this clonotype: Its antigen is unidentified.

Whole-study findings and limits: Both higher diversity and more naive CD4+ cells marked long-lived donors when set against aged donors. Diversity estimates drawn from one million T cells were deemed underestimates.

This sequence was found in a woman aged 55 to 70 in good health. The chain carries TRBV3-1 and TRBJ2-3; the D gene is possibly TRBD2 (6 bases). The sequenced sample was blood. CDR3: CASSQVEGRNTQYF. The CDR3 bases are TGTGCCAGCAGCCAAGTTGAGGGGAGGAATACGCAGTATTTT.